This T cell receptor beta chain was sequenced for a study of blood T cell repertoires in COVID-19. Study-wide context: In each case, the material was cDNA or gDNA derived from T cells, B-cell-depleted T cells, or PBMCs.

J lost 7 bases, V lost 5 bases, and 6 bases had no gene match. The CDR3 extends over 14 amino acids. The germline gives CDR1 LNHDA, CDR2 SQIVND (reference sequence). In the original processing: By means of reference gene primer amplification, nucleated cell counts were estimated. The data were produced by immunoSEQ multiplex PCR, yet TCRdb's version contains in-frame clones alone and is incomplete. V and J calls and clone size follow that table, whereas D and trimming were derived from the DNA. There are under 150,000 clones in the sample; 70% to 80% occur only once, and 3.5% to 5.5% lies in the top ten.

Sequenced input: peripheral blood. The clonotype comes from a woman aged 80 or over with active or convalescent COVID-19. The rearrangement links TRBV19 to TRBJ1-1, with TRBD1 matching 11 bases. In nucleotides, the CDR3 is TGTGCCAGTAGTTCAGGACAGGGGGCAAGTGAAGCTTTCTTT. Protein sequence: CASSSGQGASEAFF.